This T cell receptor beta chain was obtained from a study of T cell clonotyping in hematopoietic cell transplantation. Points from the study as a whole: Few recipient clonotypes overlapped donors; over 97% were de novo at given depth.

The CDR3 has 14 amino acids. Trimming took off 6 bases at V and 4 bases at J, with 13 bases between the two ends. CDR1 WNHNN and CDR2 SYGVQD come from the germline V gene (reference sequence). Blood collection times were about day -28 and days 30, 100, 180 posttransplant. Worth noting for this clone: Antigen unknown.

This table comes from immunoSEQ multiplex PCR, and its TCRdb copy is limited to in-frame clones, with some not included. The data hold 7,500 to 8,500 clones, with more than 80% observed a single time. The TCR sequence derives from a female patient in her forties or fifties who had an allogeneic stem cell transplant from an unrelated donor, so the T cells may come from the graft donor. Some clones in this sample may be carry-over from other donors' samples. The rearrangement joins TRBV10-1 to TRBJ2-1, with D possibly being TRBD1 or TRBD2 (5 bases each). The sample here was PBMCs, taken 180 days after allogeneic stem cell transplant. The CDR3 bases are TGCGCCAGCAGCCTACCGGGGCCTTACAATGAGCAGTTCTTC. Translation gives CASSLPGPYNEQFF.